The clone carrying this TCR beta chain was seen a single time. What it binds is not known. This sample is drawn from a study of CD8 T cells in Susac syndrome. Study-level points and caveats: The study admitted that it had a relatively small number of individuals in its TCR sequencing and HLA analysis.

Sequencing of TCR beta drew on CD8+ and CD4+ T cells from blood. While CD8+ and CD4+ T cells were isolated negatively, TEMRA cells were enriched by FACS. The V end was cut by 4 bases, the J end by 8 bases, with 15 bases between. In germline, CDR1 is SGHNT, CDR2 YYREEE (reference sequence). The CDR3 has 13 residues. cDNA came from approximately 0.5 to 1 ug RNA primed by random hexamers. Amplification of TCR beta CDR3 by immunoSEQ multiplex PCR spanned 54 Vbeta and 13 Jbeta. TCRdb reprocessed the immunoSEQ multiplex PCR reads with MiXCR, giving one entry per CDR3 protein. The table has roughly 400,000 distinct CDR3 sequences, approximately 89% seen once.

The chain has TRBV5-4 and TRBJ1-2, with D hard to call. The sequencing sample was made of CD8+ T cells from PBMCs. The sequence came from a human donor with multiple sclerosis. CDR3 DNA sequence: TGTGCCAGCAGCCCGACGGCCGTCCAGGGCTACACCTTC. It translates to CASSPTAVQGYTF. The variable domain in full, with the rest retrieved from reference TRBV5-4 and TRBJ1-2, is ETGVTQSPTHLIKTRGQQVTLRCSSQSGHNTVSWYQQALGQGPQFIFQYYREEENGRGNFPPRFSGLQFPNYSSELNVNALELDDSALYLCASSPTAVQGYTFGSGTRLTVV.